This TCR beta chain was recorded in a study of T cell responses to AZD1222 COVID-19 vaccine. Regarding this clone: Its antigen is currently unknown.

Trimming removed 2 bases from V and 6 bases from J; junction bases left unmatched: 8. Germline CDR1 MGHRA, CDR2 YSYEKL. The CDR3 loop spans 16 amino acids. Study-level findings and limits: Reports indicate that nearly half of spike-specific TCRs are directed at unmutated variant regions. Mostly white British, mostly female donors; authors suggested clonal diversity may be underestimated.

Sequencing used immunoSEQ multiplex PCR; TCRdb keeps in-frame clones, though not all of them. The sample includes approximately 100,000 clones, just under 90% seen only once; the top ten take over 3%. The source of this sequence is an adult in good health. The genes are TRBV4-1 and TRBJ2-3, with 10 nucleotides matching TRBD2. The sample consisted of peripheral blood, taken on day 0 of AZD1222 vaccination. CDR3 sequence: CASSQNLAGEGDTQYF. The CDR3 DNA is TGCGCCAGCAGCCAAAACCTAGCGGGGGAAGGTGATACGCAGTATTTT.